This T cell receptor beta chain is from a study of T cell responses to AZD1222 COVID-19 vaccine. Findings and caveats of the study: Donors were largely white British and mainly female; clonal diversity was possibly underestimated.

TCRdb keeps only in-frame clones here, not all; method: immunoSEQ multiplex PCR. This table has about 180,000 clones, around 88% appearing once. A note on this clone: Its matching antigen is unknown.

This CDR3 has 16 residues. The V gene's germline CDR1 is GTSNPN and CDR2 SVGIG (reference sequence). The J segment lost 3 bases and the V segment lost 4 bases, leaving 8 bases of the junction unmatched. The sequencing used peripheral blood, collected on day 0 of AZD1222 vaccination. This TCR came from an adult in good health. The rearrangement uses TRBV30 and TRBJ1-6, with 8 bases identical to TRBD1. The CDR3 spells CAWNRDRINYNSPLHF. The CDR3 region has the DNA TGTGCCTGGAACCGGGACAGGATAAACTATAATTCACCCCTCCACTTT.